The 9 T cell receptor beta chains listed next were all sequenced from one sample in a study of blood T cell repertoires in COVID-19. The data were produced by immunoSEQ multiplex PCR, yet TCRdb's version contains in-frame clones alone and is incomplete. The sample has 130,000 or so clones; about 76% are singletons. The sample was peripheral blood. The receptor set was obtained from a man at least 80 years old with acute or convalescent COVID-19.

The rearrangement uses TRBV28 and TRBJ2-3; 8 nucleotides match TRBD2. J was trimmed by 5 bases and V by 5 bases; bases with no gene match: 9. Germline-derived CDR1 and CDR2 are MDHEN and SYDVKM. This CDR3 is built from 15 residues. The CDR3 here is CASSRLRAGGDTQYF. The DNA for the CDR3 is TGTGCCAGCAGTAGGTTAAGGGCGGGGGGAGATACGCAGTATTTT.

This clone showed up just once. V and J are TRBV4-1 and TRBJ2-2; 7 nucleotides align to TRBD2. In germline, CDR1 is MGHRA, CDR2 YSYEKL. Trimming took 4 bases from V and 1 from J; bases not matched to a gene: 9. The CDR3 sequence is 17 residues long. The CDR3 DNA sequence: TGCGCCAGCAGCCTACAATCGAGCGGGGAGAACACCGGGGAGCTGTTTTTT. Amino acids: CASSLQSSGENTGELFF.

This chain links TRBV6-1 with TRBJ1-2, with D hard to call. The CDR3 is made up of 13 amino acids. Germline CDR1 and CDR2: MNHNS and SASEGT. V dropped 6 bases and J dropped 8 bases, with 16 bases sitting between them. CDR3 in DNA: TGTGCCAGCAGACTTACGGTTATGCCGGGCTACACCTTC. Translated, it gives CASRLTVMPGYTF.

V and J are TRBV9 and TRBJ2-3, with D perhaps matching TRBD2 (5 bases). V was trimmed by 3 bases and J by 4 bases, leaving 15 bases between them. This CDR3 comprises 15 residues. Germline V CDR1 and CDR2: SGDLS, YYNGEE. The CDR3 region has the DNA TGTGCCAGCAGCGGCGGACGCGGGCGCGCAGATACGCAGTATTTT. This translates into CASSGGRGRADTQYF.

CDR3 nucleotides: TGTGCCAGCTCACAGAAGACAGAAGCTTTCTCTGGGGCCAACGTCCTGACTTTC. The encoded protein is CASSQKTEAFSGANVLTF. The chain joins TRBV18 to TRBJ2-6; maybe TRBD1 (5 bases). Germline loops: CDR1 KGHSH, CDR2 LQKENI. Trimming shortened V by 4 bases and J by 0 bases, and 16 bases separated the two germline ends. CDR3 length equals 18 residues.

This chain joins TRBV13 and TRBJ1-3; no definite D call. CDR1 and CDR2 from the germline V gene are PRHDT and FYEKMQ (reference sequence). The V end was cut by 0 bases, the J end by 8 bases, with 11 bases between. The CDR3 extends over 14 amino acids. The CDR3: CASSLGSGWDTIYF. For the CDR3, the DNA is TGTGCCAGCAGCTTAGGATCCGGGTGGGACACCATATATTTT.

This clone appeared many times. The chain has TRBV7-8 and TRBJ1-3, with TRBD1 matching over 7 bases. CDR1 and CDR2 (germline): SGHVS, FQNEAQ. V dropped 4 bases and J dropped 0; count of bases not matched to a gene: 6. The CDR3 extends over 16 amino acids. The chain's CDR3 is CASSSRQGLSGNTIYF. As DNA, the CDR3 is TGTGCCAGCAGCTCGCGACAGGGCCTCTCTGGAAACACCATATATTTT.

This clone was seen a single time. The rearrangement links TRBV28 to TRBJ2-7; 7 nucleotides align to TRBD1. CDR3 length: 15 residues. The ends lost 5 bases at V and 3 bases at J; junction bases unmatched: 10. Germline V gene sequence: CDR1 MDHEN, CDR2 SYDVKM. The CDR3 nucleotides are TGTGCCAGCAGTACAGTGAGGGGACAGAACTACGAGCAGTACTTC. Its translation is CASSTVRGQNYEQYF.

The J gene is TRBJ2-7, the V gene TRBV7-2; tentatively, D is TRBD2 (6 bases). V lost 0 bases to trimming and J lost 5 bases, with 11 bases between them. Per germline, CDR1 SGHTA and CDR2 FQGNSA. The CDR3 has 14 residues. CDR3 DNA sequence: TGTGCCAGCAGCTTAGCGCGGGGTCTTAACGAGCAGTACTTC. Translating gives CASSLARGLNEQYF.